These T cell receptor beta chains were read from a single sample in a study of shared T cell receptors in the human thymus. The method was immunoSEQ multiplex PCR; TCRdb's version includes in-frame clones alone and lacks a portion of them. In the table there are over 450,000 clones, approximately 78% of which are singletons. This sample was shared with a second study, whose subject was human thymus T cells.

Input material: thymocytes. The receptors derive from a boy in the first two years of life with a congenital heart defect. CDR3s include the opening cysteine and the closing phenylalanine or tryptophan. The D gene is left open where the match is weak.

cdr3_length d_call v_call cdr3_aa
15 - TRBV27 CASSPPGAANEKLFF
18 TRBD2 TRBV29-1 CSVEDPRGLAGFYNEQFF
15 TRBD2 TRBV27 CASSPTGTSGSKQFF
16 - TRBV7-9 CASSFPSGQTNNEQFF
18 TRBD2 TRBV30 CAWSDPRLAGMDRETQYF
18 TRBD2 TRBV15 CATSRAGTSGGGRHEQYF
16 TRBD2 TRBV4-3 CASSQGTSGRAGEQFF
17 - TRBV19 CASSIFPGRPGNQPQHF
12 TRBD1 TRBV29-1 CSVGQGRSGYTF
14 TRBD2 TRBV6-1 CASSMGGRCYEQYF
16 TRBD2 TRBV5-1 CASTAGGTRGALEQFF
15 TRBD2 TRBV30 CAWSVRRLAAVEQYF
19 TRBD2 TRBV5-1 CASSSTTPSGRCRGDEQFF
15 - TRBV4-1 CASSQERGSNQPQHF
11 TRBD2 TRBV20-1 CSASPGREGPF
13 - TRBV5-6 CASSLGGNEKLFF
16 - TRBV6-1 CASSESTGALYNEQFF
15 TRBD1 TRBV28 CASSFWPGQGQPQHF
18 TRBD2 TRBV7-9 CASSLVNRLAGAQETQYF
17 TRBD2 TRBV28 CASSRTSGRGGHNEQFF
16 TRBD2 TRBV6-1 CASSAGLAGDTGELFF
15 TRBD2 TRBV10-3 CAISGASGYPNEQFF
16 TRBD2 TRBV5-4 CASSPRGGRDTGELFF
15 - TRBV7-9 CASSLGLALTDTQYF
20 TRBD2 TRBV4-2 CASSYRAIPAGVGTYNEQFF
14 - TRBV29-1 CSVSGRRGPTEAFF
13 - TRBV9 CASSVDYSDTQYF
15 TRBD1 TRBV30 CAWSPPTGAYYEQYF
17 - TRBV27 CASSLLPGVVPVYEQYF
13 TRBD2 TRBV30 CASTRAGGHPQYF
19 TRBD2 TRBV2 CASSDGTRAGGESTDTQYF
15 - TRBV19 CASINGSVVNTEAFF
14 TRBD1 TRBV2 CASTGDRAGNTIYF
17 - TRBV15 CATSRDLGTRGDNEQFF
12 - TRBV7-9 CASRNLASEQYF
14 - TRBV25-1 CASNKTGGNTEAFF
15 - TRBV14 CASSQERQGSEKLFF
14 - TRBV6-5 CASSDGGRGETQYF
18 - TRBV2 CASSELFSQDSNSYEQYF
14 - TRBV10-1 CASSERTAPYGYTF
12 - TRBV18 CASSLDRNEQYF
15 TRBD1 TRBV11-2 CASSPNRGPPYEQYF
13 TRBD2 TRBV30 CAGELAGPNEQFF
13 - TRBV30 CAWGDSLSYEQYF
14 - TRBV2 CASSRWKGYTEAFF
16 - TRBV7-9 CASSLGVAENTDTQYF
18 - TRBV28 CASSLRAPHEGSYNEQFF